The source of this T cell receptor (beta chain) is a study of T-cell memory formation after mild COVID-19. Study-level points and caveats: CD4/CD8 balance held among clones contracting day 15 to 85, and later expanders leaned CD4+. Clones from the second wave (peaking day 37) had unconfirmed SARS-CoV-2 specificity.

Trimming cost V 7 bases and J 3 bases; bases outside gene matches: 12. The CDR3 has 15 residues. Germline V gene data show CDR1 as MNHEY and CDR2 as SMNVEV (reference sequence). TCRdb ran MiXCR on the 5' RACE reads and lists one entry per CDR3 protein. The table records approximately 350,000 distinct CDR3 sequences, 13% of them present only once. This clonotype was seen repeatedly, ten times or more. Its antigen is unknown. The V call is TRBV27, the J call TRBJ2-7; 7 positions agree with TRBD2. The sequenced sample was PBMCs or a T cell subset sorted from them (not recorded which). The sequence derives from a man between 18 and 35 years old who had mild COVID-19 (a few samples of this study predate the infection). Cell type and time point are not known. The CDR3, as DNA: TGTGCCAGCAAACAGGCGGGGGTCCCTCTCTACGAGCAGTACTTC. It is translated as CASKQAGVPLYEQYF.